The 2 T cell receptor beta chains below were found in one sample sequenced in a study of blood T cell repertoires in COVID-19. Here immunoSEQ multiplex PCR was the method, and the copy in TCRdb shows in-frame clones only, minus some. In the table there are roughly 200,000 clones, around 83% of which are singletons. Sequenced sample: PBMCs or T cells enriched from blood (not recorded which). The receptors here all came from a woman in her twenties or thirties who had been exposed to COVID-19.

This chain links TRBV6-2 or TRBV6-3 with TRBJ1-1; D gene unclear. This CDR3 spans 13 amino acids. V dropped 2 bases and J dropped 7 bases, with 11 bases sitting between them. Per the germline V gene, CDR1 is MNHEY and CDR2 is SVGEGT. CDR3 nucleotides: TGTGCCAGCAGTTACCGGCGGGGTGATGAAGCTTTCTTT. Its protein is CASSYRRGDEAFF.

This chain links TRBV5-4 with TRBJ2-7, with 14 positions matching TRBD2. The CDR3 has 16 residues. The germline gives CDR1 SGHNT, CDR2 YYREEE (reference sequence). V shed 4 bases, J shed 8 bases, and the junction held 11 bases outside the gene matches. CDR3 sequence: CASSPGLAGGASQQYF. The CDR3 coding sequence is TGTGCCAGCAGCCCTGGACTAGCGGGGGGAGCCTCTCAGCAGTACTTC.